The clone carrying this TCR beta chain was detected only a few times. The sample is drawn from a study of PD-L1 blockade in urothelial cancer. Turning to the study itself: Twenty-five of 29 patients were men who had bladder-origin urothelial cancer. Among blood samples, the median T cell count was around 150,000.

The CDR3 consists of 15 residues. Germline CDR1 reads SNHLY; CDR2 reads FYNNEI. Deletions cut 7 bases from V and 2 bases from J, with 14 bases between. As for time point: peripheral blood 6 weeks after treatment start. Patients presented with locally advanced or metastatic urothelial carcinoma. Each patient gave between 1 and 8 samples of peripheral blood mononuclear cells, which were collected pretreatment and during treatment. The table came from immunoSEQ multiplex PCR; TCRdb's copy has only in-frame clones and leaves some out. The repertoire includes under 60,000 clones, 86% of them detected once, and less than 11% sits in the top ten.

This clonotype was obtained from a man in his sixties with urothelial cancer. The rearrangement uses TRBV2 and TRBJ2-2; maybe TRBD2 (5 bases). The sequencing here drew on PBMCs, taken around atezolizumab (anti-PD-L1) treatment. The CDR3 DNA follows: TGTGCCAGCAAATCGGGGAACAAAAACACCGGGGAGCTGTTTTTT. Its translation is CASKSGNKNTGELFF.